Presented here are 10 T cell receptor beta chains from one specimen sequenced in a study of cytomegalovirus exposure and HLA in healthy donors. Data came from immunoSEQ multiplex PCR; TCRdb stores just in-frame clones and leaves some out. The sample holds 130,000 to 150,000 clones, 85% to 90% seen once. Specimen: PBMCs. The origin of the receptors is a woman under 40 in good health and CMV-seropositive.

The CDR3 DNA is TGTGCCAGCAGGAAGAGCACAACTAATGAAAAACTGTTTTTT. Translation: CASRKSTTNEKLFF. This chain connects TRBV2 to TRBJ1-4, with D unresolved. The CDR3 covers 14 residues. Germline CDR1 and CDR2: SNHLY and FYNNEI. The germline V and J ends were trimmed by 6 bases and 0 bases, with 8 bases remaining between them.

J is TRBJ2-1 and V is TRBV15; TRBD1 aligns across 9 bases. Germline V gives CDR1 LNHNV, CDR2 YYDKDF (reference sequence). The CDR3 consists of 15 residues. V lost 8 bases to trimming and J lost 2 bases; unmatched junction nucleotides: 7. CDR3 sequence (DNA): TGTGCCACCGCCCCCCGGGACAGGGCCTACAATGAGCAGTTCTTC. It translates to CATAPRDRAYNEQFF.

For the CDR3, the DNA is TGTGCCAGTAGTATAGTTGCGGGGACTGAAGCTTTCTTT. This codes for CASSIVAGTEAFF. The V gene is TRBV19, the J gene TRBJ1-1, with unresolved D. V lost 1 base and J 5 bases, leaving 8 bases between the germline ends. Germline assignment: CDR1 LNHDA and CDR2 SQIVND (reference sequence). The CDR3 has 13 residues. The full variable domain, in which reference TRBV19 and TRBJ1-1 provide the parts outside the CDR3, is DGGITQSPKYLFRKEGQNVTLSCEQNLNHDAMYWYRQDPGQGLRLIYYSQIVNDFQKGDIAEGYSVSREKKESFPLTVTSAQKNPTAFYLCASSIVAGTEAFFGQGTRLTVV.

This chain's CDR3 is CAITRGLRISPLHF. The CDR3 region has the DNA TGTGCCATTACCAGGGGGCTCAGGATTTCACCCCTCCACTTT. The genes are TRBV28 and TRBJ1-6; 8 nucleotides align to TRBD1. The CDR3 contains 14 residues. Germline trimming cut 10 bases from V and 9 bases from J; bases unmatched to any gene: 11. Germline V gives CDR1 MDHEN, CDR2 SYDVKM.

CDR3 sequence (DNA): TGTGCCAGCAGCTTCGGGCAGGGGGCGGGTGAGCAGTTCTTC. Protein: CASSFGQGAGEQFF. V is TRBV7-6 and J is TRBJ2-1; 8 bases line up with TRBD1. The CDR3 runs to 14 residues. Looked up from germline, CDR1 is SGHVS and CDR2 is FNYEAQ. The trim removed 3 bases at V and 9 bases at J, leaving 7 bases unmatched.

The chain uses TRBV7-9 and TRBJ1-5; D is perhaps TRBD1 (6 bases). CDR3 length: 14 residues. Germline V gene lookup returns CDR1 SEHNR and CDR2 FQNEAQ (reference sequence). V shed 3 bases and J shed 3 bases, with 9 bases lying between them. The CDR3 loop is CASSFSGDNQPQHF. DNA for the CDR3: TGTGCCAGCAGCTTCTCAGGGGACAATCAGCCCCAGCATTTT.

This clone was seen only a few times. V usage is TRBV6-1 and J usage is TRBJ2-1, with 8 bases that match TRBD2. Germline V CDR1 and CDR2: MNHNS, SASEGT. The trim removed 7 bases at V and 8 bases at J, leaving 10 bases unmatched. The CDR3 spans 14 residues. CDR3 nucleotides: TGTGCCAGCATGGTAGCGGGATCTCTCTATGAGCAGTTCTTC. Translating it yields CASMVAGSLYEQFF.

The J gene is TRBJ2-3, the V gene TRBV2; D remains unclear. CDR3 size: 16 residues. Trimming stripped 1 base from V and 4 bases from J, with 15 bases between. Per germline, CDR1 SNHLY and CDR2 FYNNEI. The CDR3 bases are TGTGCCAGCAGTGAAGGTCCAGCGCTAGGCGCAGATACGCAGTATTTT. Protein sequence: CASSEGPALGADTQYF.

The chain joins TRBV28 to TRBJ2-2; possibly TRBD1 for D (5 bases). The V gene's germline CDR1 is MDHEN and CDR2 SYDVKM. V shed 7 bases and J shed 4 bases, with 10 bases lying between them. The CDR3 is 13 amino acids. In nucleotides, the CDR3 is TGTGCCAGCACAGGGATGGGCACCGGGGAGCTGTTTTTT. It yields the protein CASTGMGTGELFF.

The chain employs TRBV25-1 and TRBJ2-5, with 12 bases that match TRBD2. Germline loops: CDR1 MGHDK, CDR2 SYGVNS. The CDR3 spans 16 residues. Trimming at V came to 2 bases and at J to 4 bases, leaving 5 bases not matched to a gene. For the CDR3, the DNA is TGTGCCAGCAGTGAAGGACTAGCGGGATCGGGAGAGACCCAGTACTTC. Its translation is CASSEGLAGSGETQYF.